This TCR beta chain derives from a study of T cell responses to AZD1222 COVID-19 vaccine. The assay was immunoSEQ multiplex PCR, and TCRdb's table has in-frame clones only and misses some. This sample has 150,000 to 200,000 clones, with roughly 92% found just once. V lost 4 bases and J 4 bases, leaving 10 bases between the germline ends. The CDR3 is made up of 13 amino acids. CDR1 LNHDA and CDR2 SQIVND come from the germline V gene (reference sequence). Whole-study findings and limits: Spike-wide vaccine-associated CD4 TCRs dominated at 160-218 and 743-854.

A single count supports this clone. Antigen unknown. Material: peripheral blood, obtained on day 0 of AZD1222 vaccination. This receptor was identified in an adult in good health. The V call is TRBV19, the J call TRBJ1-2; D unresolved. The CDR3 spells CASSTQTGYGYTF. CDR3 nucleotides: TGTGCCAGTAGTACCCAGACGGGCTATGGCTACACCTTC.